This T cell receptor (beta chain) was observed in a study of cytomegalovirus exposure and HLA in healthy donors. As for the donors, each was a healthy bone marrow donor. The PCR was carried out with 60 Vbeta primers and 13 Jbeta primers. Libraries were prepared by immunoSEQ multiplex PCR; TCRdb keeps only in-frame clonotypes and omits some of them. The table has fewer than 200,000 clones, 80% to 90% seen once; the top ten hold over 8.5%. CDR1 is SGHVS and CDR2 is FQNEAQ in the germline V gene. The V end was cut by 6 bases, the J end by 3 bases, with 15 bases between. There are 15 residues in the CDR3.

The sequencing input was PBMCs. The clonotype was recovered from a man aged 50-59 years in good health and CMV-seropositive. This sequence joins TRBV7-8 and TRBJ2-1; D is uncertain. This CDR3 is CASRALLALYNEQFF. The DNA of the CDR3 is TGTGCCAGCAGGGCCCTTTTGGCCCTCTACAATGAGCAGTTCTTC.